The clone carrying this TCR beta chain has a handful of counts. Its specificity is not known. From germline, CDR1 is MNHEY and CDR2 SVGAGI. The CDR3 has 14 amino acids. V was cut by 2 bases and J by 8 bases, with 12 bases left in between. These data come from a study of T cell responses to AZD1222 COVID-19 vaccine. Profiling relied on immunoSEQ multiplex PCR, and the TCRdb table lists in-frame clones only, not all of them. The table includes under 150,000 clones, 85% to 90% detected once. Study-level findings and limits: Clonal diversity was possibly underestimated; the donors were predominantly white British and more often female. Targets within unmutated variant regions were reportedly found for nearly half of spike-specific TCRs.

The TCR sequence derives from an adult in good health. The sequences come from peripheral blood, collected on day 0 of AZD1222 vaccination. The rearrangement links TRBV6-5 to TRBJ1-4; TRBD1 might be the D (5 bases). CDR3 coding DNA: TGTGCCAGCAGTTACGGCAGGGTAGGGGAAAAACTGTTTTTT. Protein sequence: CASSYGRVGEKLFF.